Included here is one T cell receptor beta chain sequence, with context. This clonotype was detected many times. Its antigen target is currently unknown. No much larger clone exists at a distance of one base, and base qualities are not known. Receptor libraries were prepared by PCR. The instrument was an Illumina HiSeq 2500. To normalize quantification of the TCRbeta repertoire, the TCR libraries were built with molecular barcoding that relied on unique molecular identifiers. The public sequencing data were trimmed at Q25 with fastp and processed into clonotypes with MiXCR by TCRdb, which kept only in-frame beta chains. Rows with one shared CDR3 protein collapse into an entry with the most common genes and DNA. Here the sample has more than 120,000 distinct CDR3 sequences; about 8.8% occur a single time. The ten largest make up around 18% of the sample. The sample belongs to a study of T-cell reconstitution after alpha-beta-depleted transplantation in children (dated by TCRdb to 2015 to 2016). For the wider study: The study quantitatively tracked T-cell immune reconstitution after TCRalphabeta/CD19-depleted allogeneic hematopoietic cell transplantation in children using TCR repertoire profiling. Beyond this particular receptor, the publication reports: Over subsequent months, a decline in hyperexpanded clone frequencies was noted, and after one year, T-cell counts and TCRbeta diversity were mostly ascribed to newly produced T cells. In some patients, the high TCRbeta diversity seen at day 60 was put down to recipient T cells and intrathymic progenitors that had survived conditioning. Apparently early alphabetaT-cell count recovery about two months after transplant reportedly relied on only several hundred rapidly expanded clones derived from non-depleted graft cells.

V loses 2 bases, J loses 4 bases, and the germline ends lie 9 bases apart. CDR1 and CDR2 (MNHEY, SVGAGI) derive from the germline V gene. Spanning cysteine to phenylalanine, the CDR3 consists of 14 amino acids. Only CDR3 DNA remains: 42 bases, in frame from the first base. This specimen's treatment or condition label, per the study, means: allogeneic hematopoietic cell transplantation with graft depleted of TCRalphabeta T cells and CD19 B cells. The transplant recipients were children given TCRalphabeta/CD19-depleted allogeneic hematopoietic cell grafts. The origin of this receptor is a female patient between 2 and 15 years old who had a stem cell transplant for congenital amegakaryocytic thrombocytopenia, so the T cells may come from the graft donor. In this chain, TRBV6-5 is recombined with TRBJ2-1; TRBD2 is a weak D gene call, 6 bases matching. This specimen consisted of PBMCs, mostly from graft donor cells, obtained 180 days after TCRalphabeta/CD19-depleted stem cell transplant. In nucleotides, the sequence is TGTGCCAGCAGTTACCTGGGGGGATACAATGAGCAGTTCTTC. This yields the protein CASSYLGGYNEQFF.